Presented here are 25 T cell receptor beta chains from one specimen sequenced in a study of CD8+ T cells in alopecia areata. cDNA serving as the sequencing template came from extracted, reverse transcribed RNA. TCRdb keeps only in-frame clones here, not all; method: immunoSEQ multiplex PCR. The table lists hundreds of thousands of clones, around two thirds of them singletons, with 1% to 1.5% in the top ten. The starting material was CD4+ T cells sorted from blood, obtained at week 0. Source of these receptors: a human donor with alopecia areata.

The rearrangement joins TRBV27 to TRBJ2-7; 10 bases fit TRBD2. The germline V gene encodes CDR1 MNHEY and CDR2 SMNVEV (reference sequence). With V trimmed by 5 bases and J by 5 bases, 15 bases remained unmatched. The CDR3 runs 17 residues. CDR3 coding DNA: TGTGCCAGCAGTCCCAACCCATACACTAGCGGGGTAAACGAGCAGTACTTC. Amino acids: CASSPNPYTSGVNEQYF.

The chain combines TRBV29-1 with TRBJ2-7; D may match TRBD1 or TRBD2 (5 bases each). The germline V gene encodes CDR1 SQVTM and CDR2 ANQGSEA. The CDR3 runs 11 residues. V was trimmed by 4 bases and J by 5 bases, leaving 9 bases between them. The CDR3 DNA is TGCAGCGTTGGAGGGGTCGACGAGCAGTACTTC. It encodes CSVGGVDEQYF.

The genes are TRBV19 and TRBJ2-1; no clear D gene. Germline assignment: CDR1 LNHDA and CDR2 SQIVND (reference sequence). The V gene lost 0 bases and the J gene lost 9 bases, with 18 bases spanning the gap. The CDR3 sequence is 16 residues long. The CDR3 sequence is CASSIDLGNGIGEQFF. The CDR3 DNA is TGTGCCAGTAGTATAGATCTGGGGAATGGGATCGGTGAGCAGTTCTTC.

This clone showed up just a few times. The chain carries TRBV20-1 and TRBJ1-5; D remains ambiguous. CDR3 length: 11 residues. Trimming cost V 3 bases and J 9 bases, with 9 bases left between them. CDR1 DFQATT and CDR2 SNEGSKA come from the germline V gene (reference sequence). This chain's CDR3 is CSASDGRPQHF. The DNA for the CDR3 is TGCAGTGCTAGTGATGGTCGGCCCCAGCATTTT.

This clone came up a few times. The CDR3 bases are TGTGCCAGCAGTGAATCTAGCCAAGAGACCCAGTACTTC. It codes for CASSESSQETQYF. V usage is TRBV25-1 and J usage is TRBJ2-5; D unresolved. CDR3 length: 13 amino acids. V was cut by 1 base and J by 1 base, with 4 bases left in between. Germline-derived CDR1 and CDR2 are MGHDK and SYGVNS.

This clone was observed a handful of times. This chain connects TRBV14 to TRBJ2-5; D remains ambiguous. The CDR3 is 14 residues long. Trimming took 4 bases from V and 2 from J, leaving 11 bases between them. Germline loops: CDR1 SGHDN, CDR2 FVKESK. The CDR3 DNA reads TGTGCCAGCAGCCCCCGGCGGCGACAAGAGACCCAGTACTTC. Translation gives CASSPRRRQETQYF. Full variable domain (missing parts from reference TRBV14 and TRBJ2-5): EAGVTQFPSHSVIEKGQTVTLRCDPISGHDNLYWYRRVMGKEIKFLLHFVKESKQDESGMPNNRFLAERTGGTYSTLKVQPAELEDSGVYFCASSPRRRQETQYFGPGTRLLVL.

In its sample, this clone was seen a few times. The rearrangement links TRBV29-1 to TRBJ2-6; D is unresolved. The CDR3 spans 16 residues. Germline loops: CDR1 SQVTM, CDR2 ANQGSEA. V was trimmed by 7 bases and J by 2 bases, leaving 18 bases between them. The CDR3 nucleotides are TGCAGCGCCCGGGTCCCCGGCGTCCCTGGGGCCAACGTCCTGACTTTC. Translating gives CSARVPGVPGANVLTF.

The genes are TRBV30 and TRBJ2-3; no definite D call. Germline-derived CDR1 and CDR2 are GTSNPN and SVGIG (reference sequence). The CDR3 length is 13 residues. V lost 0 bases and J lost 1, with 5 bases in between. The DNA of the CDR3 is TGTGCCTGGAGTGTATCCCGCACAGATACGCAGTATTTT. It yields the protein CAWSVSRTDTQYF.

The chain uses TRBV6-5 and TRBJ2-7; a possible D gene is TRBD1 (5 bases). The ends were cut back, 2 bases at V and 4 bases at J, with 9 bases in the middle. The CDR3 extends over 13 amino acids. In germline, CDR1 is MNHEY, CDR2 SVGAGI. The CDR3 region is CASSYPDSYEQYF. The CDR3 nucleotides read TGTGCCAGCAGTTACCCTGACAGTTACGAGCAGTACTTC.

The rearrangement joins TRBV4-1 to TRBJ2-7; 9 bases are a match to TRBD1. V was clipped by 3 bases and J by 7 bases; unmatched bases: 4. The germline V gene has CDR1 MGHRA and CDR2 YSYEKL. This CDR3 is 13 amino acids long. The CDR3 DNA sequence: TGCGCCAGCAGCCAGGGGACAGGGTGGGAGCAGTACTTC. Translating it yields CASSQGTGWEQYF.

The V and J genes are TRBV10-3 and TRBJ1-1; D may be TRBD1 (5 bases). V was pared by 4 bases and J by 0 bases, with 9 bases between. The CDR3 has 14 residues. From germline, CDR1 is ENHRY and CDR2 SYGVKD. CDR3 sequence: CAISATGLNTEAFF. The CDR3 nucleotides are TGTGCCATCAGTGCAACAGGTTTGAACACTGAAGCTTTCTTT.

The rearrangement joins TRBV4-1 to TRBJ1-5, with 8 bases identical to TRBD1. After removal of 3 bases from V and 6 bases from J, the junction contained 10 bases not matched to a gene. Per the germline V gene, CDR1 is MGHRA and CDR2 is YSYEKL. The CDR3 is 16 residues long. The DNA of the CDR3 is TGCGCCAGCAGCCACCACCCCTTCAGGGGGCCTCAGCCCCAGCATTTT. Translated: CASSHHPFRGPQPQHF.

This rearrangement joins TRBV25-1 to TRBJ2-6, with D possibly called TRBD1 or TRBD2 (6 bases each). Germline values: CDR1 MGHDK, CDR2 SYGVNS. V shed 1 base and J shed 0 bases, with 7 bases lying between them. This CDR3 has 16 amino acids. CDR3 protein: CASSEWGASGANVLTF. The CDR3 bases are TGTGCCAGCAGTGAATGGGGGGCCTCTGGGGCCAACGTCCTGACTTTC.

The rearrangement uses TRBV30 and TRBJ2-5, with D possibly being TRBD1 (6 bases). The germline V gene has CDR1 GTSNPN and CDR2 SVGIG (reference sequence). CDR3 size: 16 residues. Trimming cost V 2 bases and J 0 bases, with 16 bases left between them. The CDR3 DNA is TGTGCCTGGAGTCAGGGCGTCAGGGGCTACCAAGAGACCCAGTACTTC. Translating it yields CAWSQGVRGYQETQYF.

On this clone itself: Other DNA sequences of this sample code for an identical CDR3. CDR3 bases: TGTGCCAGCAGCCGAGGACGGGACACTGAAGCTTTCTTT. Encoded protein: CASSRGRDTEAFF. The J gene is TRBJ1-1, the V gene TRBV7-9; D call uncertain. Germline V gene sequence: CDR1 SEHNR, CDR2 FQNEAQ (reference sequence). The V end was cut by 5 bases, the J end by 3 bases, with 10 bases between. The CDR3 spans 13 residues.

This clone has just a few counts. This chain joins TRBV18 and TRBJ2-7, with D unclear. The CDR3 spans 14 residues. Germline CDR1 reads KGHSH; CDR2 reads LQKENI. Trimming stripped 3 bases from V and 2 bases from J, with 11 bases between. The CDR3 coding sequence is TGTGCCAGCTCACCTGATCTGGGAACCTACGAGCAGTACTTC. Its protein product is CASSPDLGTYEQYF.

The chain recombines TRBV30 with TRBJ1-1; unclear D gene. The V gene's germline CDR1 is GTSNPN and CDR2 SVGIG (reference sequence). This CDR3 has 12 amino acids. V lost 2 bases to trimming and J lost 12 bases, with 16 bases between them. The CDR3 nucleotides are TGTGCCTGGAGTCGCAGGCCAACGAGGTCTTTCTTT. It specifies CAWSRRPTRSFF. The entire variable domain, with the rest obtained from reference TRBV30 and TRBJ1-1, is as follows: SQTIHQWPATLVQPVGSPLSLECTVEGTSNPNLYWYRQAAGRGLQLLFYSVGIGQISSEVPQNLSASRPQDRQFILSSKKLLLSDSGFYLCAWSRRPTRSFFGQGTRLTVV.

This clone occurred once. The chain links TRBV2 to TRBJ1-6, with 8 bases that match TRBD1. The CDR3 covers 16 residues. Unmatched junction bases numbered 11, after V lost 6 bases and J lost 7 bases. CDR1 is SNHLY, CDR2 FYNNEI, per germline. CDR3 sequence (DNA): TGTGCCAGCAGACACTTTTCCCGACAGGGGAATTCACCCCTCCACTTT. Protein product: CASRHFSRQGNSPLHF.

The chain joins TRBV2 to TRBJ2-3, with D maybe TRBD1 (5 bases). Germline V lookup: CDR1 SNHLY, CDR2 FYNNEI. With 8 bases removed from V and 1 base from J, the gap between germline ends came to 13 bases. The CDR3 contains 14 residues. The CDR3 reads CASPRRGRTDTQYF. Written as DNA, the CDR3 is TGTGCCAGCCCGCGAAGGGGTCGCACAGATACGCAGTATTTT.

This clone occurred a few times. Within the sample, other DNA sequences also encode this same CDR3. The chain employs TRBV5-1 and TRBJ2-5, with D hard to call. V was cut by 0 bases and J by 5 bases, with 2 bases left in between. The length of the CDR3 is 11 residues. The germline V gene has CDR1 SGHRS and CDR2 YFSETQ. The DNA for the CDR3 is TGCGCCAGCAGCTTGGTGGAGACCCAGTACTTC. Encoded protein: CASSLVETQYF.

The CDR3 loop reads CASSLFGATNEKLFF. In DNA, the CDR3 is TGCGCCAGCAGCTTGTTCGGTGCAACTAATGAAAAACTGTTTTTT. The chain uses TRBV5-1 and TRBJ1-4, with D unresolved. The V gene's germline CDR1 is SGHRS and CDR2 YFSETQ. With 1 base removed from V and 0 bases from J, the gap between germline ends came to 7 bases. The CDR3 runs 15 residues.

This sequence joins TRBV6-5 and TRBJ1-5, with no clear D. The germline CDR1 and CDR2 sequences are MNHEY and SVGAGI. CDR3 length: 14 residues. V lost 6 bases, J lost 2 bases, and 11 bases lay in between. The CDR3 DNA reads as TGTGCCAGCAGCACAGCTCGGGGCAATCAGCCCCAGCATTTT. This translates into CASSTARGNQPQHF.

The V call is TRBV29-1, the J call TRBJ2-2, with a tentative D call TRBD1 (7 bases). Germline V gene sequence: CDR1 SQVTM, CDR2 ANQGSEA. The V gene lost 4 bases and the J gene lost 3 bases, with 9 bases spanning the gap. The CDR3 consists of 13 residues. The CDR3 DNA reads TGCAGCGTTGGCAGGGGGGACACCGGGGAGCTGTTTTTT. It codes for CSVGRGDTGELFF.

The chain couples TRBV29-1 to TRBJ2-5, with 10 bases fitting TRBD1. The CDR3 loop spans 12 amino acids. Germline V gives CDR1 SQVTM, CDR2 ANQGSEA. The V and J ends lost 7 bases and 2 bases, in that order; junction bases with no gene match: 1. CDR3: CSADRGQETQYF. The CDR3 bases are TGCAGCGCGGACAGGGGGCAAGAGACCCAGTACTTC.

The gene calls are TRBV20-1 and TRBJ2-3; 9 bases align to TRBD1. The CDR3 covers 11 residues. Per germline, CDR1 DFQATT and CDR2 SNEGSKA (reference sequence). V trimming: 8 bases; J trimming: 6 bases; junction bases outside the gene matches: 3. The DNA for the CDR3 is TGCAGTTCACAGGGGGCGGATACGCAGTATTTT. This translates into CSSQGADTQYF.